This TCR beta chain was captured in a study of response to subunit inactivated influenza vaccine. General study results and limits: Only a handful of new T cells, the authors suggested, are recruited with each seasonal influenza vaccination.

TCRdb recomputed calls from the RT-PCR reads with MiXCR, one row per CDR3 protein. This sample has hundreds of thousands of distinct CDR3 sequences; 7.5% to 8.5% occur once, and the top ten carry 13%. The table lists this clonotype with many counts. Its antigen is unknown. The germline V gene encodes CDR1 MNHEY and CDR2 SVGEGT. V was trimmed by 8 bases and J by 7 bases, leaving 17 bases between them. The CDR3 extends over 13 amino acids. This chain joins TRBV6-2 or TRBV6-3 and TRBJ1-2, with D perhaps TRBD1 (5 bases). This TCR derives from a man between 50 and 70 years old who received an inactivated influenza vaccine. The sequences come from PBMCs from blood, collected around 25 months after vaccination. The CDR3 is CASAANPRGGYTF. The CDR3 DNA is TGTGCCAGCGCGGCAAACCCGAGGGGTGGCTACACCTTC.